This passage covers 19 T cell receptor beta chains from one sample sequenced in a study of blood T cell repertoires in COVID-19. TCRdb's copy holds only in-frame clones and misses some; the assay was immunoSEQ multiplex PCR. This sample has tens of thousands of clones, with roughly 80% found just once. Material: peripheral blood. These receptors were obtained from a human donor in a cohort sampled during active COVID-19.

The genes are TRBV7-9 and TRBJ1-2, with TRBD1 as a possible D gene (5 bases). V was trimmed by 3 bases and J by 3 bases, leaving 11 bases between them. The CDR3 is 14 amino acids. CDR1 is SEHNR, CDR2 FQNEAQ, per germline (reference sequence). The CDR3 sequence is CASSLRGVDYGYTF. The CDR3 bases are TGTGCCAGCAGCTTGCGGGGGGTGGACTATGGCTACACCTTC.

There are a few counts of this clone. This CDR3 reads CASSGTGIGNYGYTF. In DNA form, the CDR3 reads TGTGCCAGCAGTGGGACAGGGATCGGTAACTATGGCTACACCTTC. The V call is TRBV2, the J call TRBJ1-2; 8 positions match TRBD1. The germline V gene encodes CDR1 SNHLY and CDR2 FYNNEI. Trimming removed 4 bases from V and 1 base from J; junction bases left unmatched: 5. CDR3 length: 15 amino acids. The whole variable domain, filled in from reference TRBV2 and TRBJ1-2, reads EPEVTQTPSHQVTQMGQEVILRCVPISNHLYFYWYRQILGQKVEFLVSFYNNEISEKSEIFDDQFSVERPDGSNFTLKIRSTKLEDSAMYFCASSGTGIGNYGYTFGSGTRLTVV.

This chain joins TRBV5-1 and TRBJ2-5; 7 bases line up with TRBD1. The V gene's germline CDR1 is SGHRS and CDR2 YFSETQ. The CDR3 totals 14 residues. The J segment lost 5 bases and the V segment lost 4 bases, leaving 8 bases of the junction unmatched. CDR3 protein: CASSLEGQRETQYF. CDR3 nucleotide sequence: TGCGCCAGCAGCCTTGAGGGACAGCGCGAGACCCAGTACTTC.

The chain joins TRBV7-2 to TRBJ2-3; 15 bases map to TRBD2. This CDR3 spans 13 amino acids. V trimming: 5 bases; J trimming: 13 bases; junction bases outside the gene matches: 4. Per the germline V gene, CDR1 is SGHTA and CDR2 is FQGNSA. CDR3 bases: TGTGCCAGCAGCGGACTAGCGGGAGGGTCGGAGTATTTT. It is translated as CASSGLAGGSEYF.

This clone was seen once. The chain combines TRBV4-2 with TRBJ2-3, with 7 positions matching TRBD2. Germline-derived CDR1 and CDR2 are LGHNA and YNFKEQ. The CDR3 is 14 amino acids. After removal of 2 bases from V and 3 bases from J, the junction contained 2 bases not matched to a gene. The CDR3 DNA reads TGTGCCAGCAGCCAAAGCGGGATTACAGATACGCAGTATTTT. Translation: CASSQSGITDTQYF.

V usage is TRBV28 and J usage is TRBJ1-2; D not certain. Trimming left V 2 bases short and J 9 bases short, with 13 bases between. Germline CDR1 reads MDHEN; CDR2 reads SYDVKM. This CDR3 contains 13 residues. In DNA form, the CDR3 reads TGTGCCAGCAGTTTAGGGCAGTCTATGAGCTACACCTTC. It is translated as CASSLGQSMSYTF.

The rearrangement links TRBV5-8 to TRBJ2-1; D ambiguous. V was trimmed by 4 bases and J by 10 bases, leaving 9 bases between them. The CDR3 runs to 11 residues. Germline CDR1 SGHTS, CDR2 YDEGEE. The CDR3 is CASSRVPEQFF. CDR3 nucleotides: TGTGCCAGCAGCCGGGTCCCGGAGCAGTTCTTC.

The chain is built from TRBV27 and TRBJ2-7, with 9 bases fitting TRBD2. The trim removed 4 bases at V and 0 bases at J, leaving 4 bases unmatched. The CDR3 spans 15 residues. Germline-derived CDR1 and CDR2 are MNHEY and SMNVEV (reference sequence). CDR3 bases: TGTGCCAGCAGTTATCAGCGGGGGGACTCCTACGAGCAGTACTTC. Translated, it gives CASSYQRGDSYEQYF.

This chain connects TRBV7-2 to TRBJ2-2; D not certain. The V end lost 6 bases, the J end lost 7 bases, and 15 bases lay between the germline ends. The CDR3 spans 14 residues. Germline V gives CDR1 SGHTA, CDR2 FQGNSA. CDR3 loop: CASRYSERGGELFF. For the CDR3, the DNA is TGTGCCAGCAGATACTCAGAGCGTGGCGGGGAGCTGTTTTTT. Filled out from reference TRBV7-2 and TRBJ2-2, the complete variable domain reads GAGVSQSPSNKVTEKGKDVELRCDPISGHTALYWYRQSLGQGLEFLIYFQGNSAPDKSGLPSDRFSAERTGGSVSTLTIQRTQQEDSAVYLCASRYSERGGELFFGEGSRLTVL.

The V gene is TRBV5-1, the J gene TRBJ1-1; D may be TRBD1 (5 bases). Germline-derived CDR1 and CDR2 are SGHRS and YFSETQ. Between the trimmed V and J ends, which lost 2 bases and 0 bases, there was a span of 8 bases. The CDR3 consists of 14 residues. CDR3 in DNA: TGCGCCAGCAGCTTACAGGTCATGAACACTGAAGCTTTCTTT. It translates to CASSLQVMNTEAFF.

V and J are TRBV19 and TRBJ2-2, with D perhaps TRBD2 (6 bases). Trimming removed 6 bases from V and 1 base from J, with 12 bases in between. In germline, CDR1 is LNHDA, CDR2 SQIVND (reference sequence). The CDR3 totals 15 residues. The CDR3 DNA follows: TGTGCCAGTAGGGCGGGACTCCTGAACACCGGGGAGCTGTTTTTT. This translates into CASRAGLLNTGELFF.

In this sample, this clone turned up a few times. The CDR3 sequence: CASSQGLPGNTIYF. The CDR3 DNA reads as TGTGCCAGCAGCCAAGGTCTCCCTGGAAACACCATATATTTT. The chain carries TRBV3-1 (or the pseudogene TRBV3-2) and TRBJ1-3; D gene unclear. The ends were cut back, 1 base at V and 2 bases at J, with 6 bases in the middle. From germline, CDR1 is LGHDT and CDR2 YNNKEL (reference sequence). This CDR3 has 14 residues.

The gene calls are TRBV27 and TRBJ1-4; 12 nucleotides align to TRBD1. Germline CDR1 is MNHEY and CDR2 is SMNVEV (reference sequence). The trim removed 6 bases at V and 8 bases at J, leaving 7 bases unmatched. The CDR3 is 15 residues long. The CDR3 loop reads CASSRGDRGLEKLFF. CDR3 DNA: TGTGCCAGCAGCCGGGGGGACAGGGGGCTAGAAAAACTGTTTTTT. Combining the CDR3 with reference TRBV27 and TRBJ1-4 gives the whole variable domain EAQVTQNPRYLITVTGKKLTVTCSQNMNHEYMSWYRQDPGLGLRQIYYSMNVEVTDKGDVPEGYKVSRKEKRNFPLILESPSPNQTSLYFCASSRGDRGLEKLFFGSGTQLSVL.

The sample holds a few counts of this clone. The genes are TRBV19 and TRBJ2-1, with 8 bases fitting TRBD2. CDR1 LNHDA and CDR2 SQIVND come from the germline V gene (reference sequence). CDR3 length: 14 residues. V dropped 5 bases and J dropped 7; count of bases not matched to a gene: 7. The CDR3 protein is CASSSTSGGNEQFF. Here the CDR3 DNA reads TGTGCCAGTAGTTCAACTAGCGGCGGGAATGAGCAGTTCTTC.

The chain uses TRBV18 and TRBJ1-4; maybe TRBD1 (6 bases). This CDR3 region has 14 residues. Trimming pared 3 bases from V and 8 bases from J, leaving 13 bases between. Germline values: CDR1 KGHSH, CDR2 LQKENI. DNA of the CDR3: TGTGCCAGCTCACCGGTTACAGGGCACGAAAAACTGTTTTTT. Protein product: CASSPVTGHEKLFF.

The chain employs TRBV18 and TRBJ2-7, with a weak D call TRBD2 (5 bases). V lost 6 bases and J 4 bases, leaving 13 bases between the germline ends. This CDR3 comprises 13 residues. The germline V gene has CDR1 KGHSH and CDR2 LQKENI. The CDR3 DNA is TGTGCCAGCTCCCCCCACCCGGGGTACGAGCAGTACTTC. This gives the protein CASSPHPGYEQYF.

The chain has TRBV6-5 and TRBJ2-1, with D possibly TRBD2 on 6 matching bases. Germline CDR1 reads MNHEY; CDR2 reads SVGAGI. This CDR3 is built from 14 residues. Trimming stripped 5 bases from V and 9 bases from J, with 17 bases between. The CDR3 DNA sequence: TGTGCCAGCAGTCCGCGAACTAGCCGGGGTGAGCAGTTCTTC. This encodes CASSPRTSRGEQFF.

This clone was observed a few times. V and J are TRBV6-5 and TRBJ2-7; 8 nucleotides agree with TRBD1. V shed 6 bases and J 6 bases; nucleotides not matched to a gene: 10. From germline, CDR1 is MNHEY and CDR2 SVGAGI. The CDR3 loop spans 14 amino acids. The CDR3 loop is CASRETGVSGEQYF. The CDR3 DNA follows: TGTGCCAGCAGGGAGACAGGGGTTTCGGGCGAGCAGTACTTC.

The chain recombines TRBV5-1 with TRBJ1-2; TRBD1 agrees at 8 bases. The CDR3 length is 14 residues. Trimming took 4 bases from V and 5 from J; bases not matched to a gene: 7. CDR1 is SGHRS and CDR2 is YFSETQ in the germline V gene. CDR3 in DNA: TGCGCCAGCAGCCCCCCGGGACAGGCGTATGGCTACACCTTC. Its protein is CASSPPGQAYGYTF.